This TCR beta chain was retrieved from a study of blood T cells in healthy people across ages. Ranging in age from roughly 6 to 90, the donors were healthy Caucasian individuals from Russia. The CDR3 covers 13 residues. Trimming took 8 bases from V and 5 from J; bases not matched to a gene: 5. Germline V gene data show CDR1 as MNHEY and CDR2 as SMNVEV (reference sequence). Using a J-beta primer mix together with a sample-barcoded 5' primer, a second PCR was run for roughly 7 to 12 cycles. Template switching added a 12-random-nucleotide identifier to every cDNA molecule. All samples yielded 2.5 million or more CDR3-containing paired-end reads. TCRdb called the 5' RACE reads again in MiXCR, with one record for every CDR3 protein. The data hold some 1.5 million distinct CDR3 sequences, with 35% to 45% observed a single time.

The material sequenced was blood. The clonotype originates from a woman aged 18-29 years in good health. The chain has TRBV27 and TRBJ2-1, with TRBD2 matching 8 bases. The DNA of the CDR3 is TGTGCCAGCGGTAGCGGGGCAAACAATGAGCAGTTCTTC. This translates into CASGSGANNEQFF.